The 17 T cell receptor beta chains below were found in one sample sequenced in a study of blood T cell repertoires in COVID-19. TCRdb's copy holds only in-frame clones and misses some; the assay was immunoSEQ multiplex PCR. This table holds 96,000 or so clones, about 88% found once. Input material: peripheral blood. The source is a woman older than 75 with acute or convalescent COVID-19.

This sequence joins TRBV10-3 and TRBJ2-3; D is perhaps TRBD2 (5 bases). V lost 6 bases, J lost 0 bases, and 16 bases lay in between. This CDR3 is built from 16 residues. Germline V lookup: CDR1 ENHRY, CDR2 SYGVKD. This CDR3 is CAISLLSGASTDTQYF. The CDR3 DNA sequence: TGTGCCATCAGCCTGCTAAGCGGTGCTAGCACAGATACGCAGTATTTT.

The chain couples TRBV5-3 to TRBJ2-7, with 11 bases identical to TRBD1. TRBV5-3 is known as an ORF, though its function is uncertain. The CDR3 spans 16 residues. Unmatched junction bases numbered 9, after V lost 4 bases and J lost 3 bases. The CDR3, as DNA: TGTGCCAGAAGCCCTCGTCGGGACAGGGGGGACTACGAGCAGTACTTC. It specifies CARSPRRDRGDYEQYF.

In this sample, this clone turned up once. The chain uses TRBV7-9 and TRBJ1-1; the D is unclear. Germline V gene lookup returns CDR1 SEHNR and CDR2 FQNEAQ (reference sequence). Trimming left V 4 bases short and J 2 bases short, with 8 bases between. The CDR3 has 13 amino acids. In DNA form, the CDR3 reads TGTGCCAGCAGCTCCCAATTTAACACTGAAGCTTTCTTT. Protein sequence: CASSSQFNTEAFF.

V and J are TRBV7-2 and TRBJ1-3; 7 nucleotides match TRBD1. The ends lost 3 bases at V and 0 bases at J; junction bases unmatched: 5. The CDR3 runs 16 residues. Germline CDR1 and CDR2: SGHTA and FQGNSA. The CDR3 DNA is TGTGCCAGCAGCTTTCGACAGGGATCCTCTGGAAACACCATATATTTT. Protein sequence: CASSFRQGSSGNTIYF. The variable domain in full, completed from reference TRBV7-2 and TRBJ1-3, reads GAGVSQSPSNKVTEKGKDVELRCDPISGHTALYWYRQSLGQGLEFLIYFQGNSAPDKSGLPSDRFSAERTGGSVSTLTIQRTQQEDSAVYLCASSFRQGSSGNTIYFGEGSWLTVV.

The chain joins TRBV5-6 to TRBJ1-2, with TRBD1 matching over 7 bases. The CDR3 contains 13 residues. V lost 4 bases and J lost 4; bases outside the gene matches: 4. The germline gives CDR1 SGHDT, CDR2 YYEEEE. The DNA for the CDR3 is TGTGCCAGCAGCCGGGGGACAGTCTATGGCTACACCTTC. Encoded protein: CASSRGTVYGYTF.

The chain is built from TRBV27 and TRBJ2-1; 13 bases align to TRBD2. The CDR3 is made up of 19 amino acids. Looked up from germline, CDR1 is MNHEY and CDR2 is SMNVEV (reference sequence). Trimming removed 2 bases from V and 4 bases from J; junction bases left unmatched: 11. The CDR3 coding sequence is TGTGCCAGCAGTTTAGGGGCACTAGCGGGAGGGCCCCGATACAATGAGCAGTTCTTC. Residues: CASSLGALAGGPRYNEQFF.

The gene calls are TRBV27 and TRBJ2-2, with D unclear. The V gene's germline CDR1 is MNHEY and CDR2 SMNVEV (reference sequence). The CDR3 is 14 amino acids. Trimming cost V 0 bases and J 5 bases, with 7 bases left between them. CDR3 loop: CASSLSLTTGELFF. CDR3 in DNA: TGTGCCAGCAGTTTATCTCTCACTACCGGGGAGCTGTTTTTT.

To note about this clone: In the same sample, other DNA sequences code for this CDR3. V usage is TRBV18 and J usage is TRBJ1-2; a weak D match, TRBD1 (5 bases). V lost 3 bases and J 2 bases, leaving 7 bases between the germline ends. Germline loops: CDR1 KGHSH, CDR2 LQKENI. The CDR3 is 13 amino acids. Written as DNA, the CDR3 is TGTGCCAGCTCACCGGACAACAACTATGGCTACACCTTC. Amino acid sequence: CASSPDNNYGYTF.

The chain recombines TRBV5-6 with TRBJ1-4, with a tentative D call TRBD1 (5 bases). Germline V gene sequence: CDR1 SGHDT, CDR2 YYEEEE. Trimming pared 3 bases from V and 6 bases from J, leaving 9 bases between. The CDR3 contains 13 residues. The CDR3 DNA reads TGTGCCAGCAGCTGGGGGGTGGATGAAAAACTGTTTTTT. Residues: CASSWGVDEKLFF.

The J gene is TRBJ2-5, the V gene TRBV21-1; TRBD2 was called by the table and not checked on the DNA. TRBV21-1 is a pseudogene segment. The CDR3 length is 18 residues. The CDR3 DNA sequence: TGTGCCAGCAGCAAGCCTTCTAGGTCGCGGCGTCCCAAAGAGACCCAGTACTTC. As protein: CASSKPSRSRRPKETQYF.

This sequence joins TRBV27 and TRBJ1-2, with a weak D call TRBD1 (6 bases). This CDR3 has 14 amino acids. Germline CDR1 and CDR2: MNHEY and SMNVEV (reference sequence). V gave up 3 bases and J gave up 8 bases, with 16 bases separating them. The CDR3 region has the DNA TGTGCCAGCAGTTTTACAGACAGGAGCGACGGCTACACCTTC. Its protein is CASSFTDRSDGYTF.

The chain recombines TRBV19 with TRBJ2-3; 9 positions agree with TRBD1. The CDR3 consists of 14 residues. Germline lookup yields CDR1 LNHDA and CDR2 SQIVND (reference sequence). The J segment lost 4 bases and the V segment lost 3 bases, leaving 2 bases of the junction unmatched. CDR3 in DNA: TGTGCCAGTAGTATTGGGACAGGGTCAGATACGCAGTATTTT. Translation gives CASSIGTGSDTQYF.

The chain carries TRBV7-2 and TRBJ1-4; 8 bases align to TRBD1. The CDR3 contains 16 residues. Germline loops: CDR1 SGHTA, CDR2 FQGNSA. The V gene end was trimmed by 1 base and the J gene end by 2 bases; junction bases not matched to a gene: 3. The CDR3 loop is CASSLGYRGTNEKLFF. CDR3 nucleotide sequence: TGTGCCAGCAGCTTAGGGTACAGGGGGACTAATGAAAAACTGTTTTTT.

The chain recombines TRBV29-1 with TRBJ2-5; D perhaps matches TRBD2 (6 bases). V shed 2 bases and J shed 4 bases, with 14 bases lying between them. The CDR3 spans 14 residues. The germline gives CDR1 SQVTM, CDR2 ANQGSEA. CDR3 in amino acids: CSVEYSTGVETQYF. The CDR3 DNA follows: TGCAGCGTTGAATACAGCACGGGGGTAGAGACCCAGTACTTC.

This clone turned up a few times. This chain links TRBV3-1 (or the pseudogene TRBV3-2) with TRBJ1-4, with D unresolved. Trimming took off 1 base at V and 3 bases at J, with 9 bases between the two ends. CDR3 size: 15 residues. CDR1 and CDR2 from the germline V gene are LGHDT and YNNKEL (reference sequence). CDR3 sequence reads: CASSQGLQSNEKLFF. The CDR3 DNA reads as TGTGCCAGCAGCCAAGGCTTACAGTCTAATGAAAAACTGTTTTTT.

This chain links TRBV5-8 with TRBJ1-4; 10 nucleotides line up with TRBD1. The trim removed 1 base at V and 9 bases at J, leaving 6 bases unmatched. This CDR3 spans 15 amino acids. CDR1 SGHTS and CDR2 YDEGEE come from the germline V gene. The CDR3 region is CASSLWGQGTQKLFF. CDR3 sequence (DNA): TGTGCCAGCAGCTTGTGGGGACAGGGGACCCAAAAACTGTTTTTT.

This clone was detected only once. The gene calls are TRBV18 and TRBJ1-2, with TRBD1 identical over 10 bases. From germline, CDR1 is KGHSH and CDR2 LQKENI. With V trimmed by 3 bases and J by 3 bases, 4 bases remained unmatched. There are 15 residues in the CDR3. The CDR3 spells CASSPTGGRDYGYTF. The DNA for the CDR3 is TGTGCCAGCTCACCGACAGGGGGCCGGGACTATGGCTACACCTTC.